Below, 14 T cell receptor beta chains from the same sample are listed, as sequenced in a study of blood T cell repertoires in COVID-19. The protocol was immunoSEQ multiplex PCR, while the TCRdb copy is restricted to in-frame clones and leaves out a portion. The sample has 30,000 to 40,000 clones, roughly 90% seen once. The sequencing sample was made of peripheral blood. The receptors were sampled from a human donor with active COVID-19. The donor label of this sample is uncertain.

As regards this clone: Sequence at one end of the junction differs from germline and may be a read error. The chain's CDR3 is CASSSQPGQGYQQFF. DNA of the CDR3: TGTGCTAGCAGCTCTCAGCCGGGACAGGGTTATCAGCAGTTCTTC. The V gene is TRBV7-7, the J gene TRBJ2-1; TRBD1 matches at 9 bases. From germline, CDR1 is SSHAT and CDR2 FNYEAQ (reference sequence). The CDR3 has 15 residues.

The CDR3 reads CASSNLSETGTPVSTGELFF. The CDR3 DNA reads TGTGCCAGCAGCAACCTCTCAGAGACCGGGACACCGGTATCCACCGGGGAGCTGTTTTTT. The chain carries TRBV21-1 and TRBJ2-2; no check of the table's D call, TRBD1, against the DNA was made. TRBV21-1 corresponds to a pseudogene. This CDR3 has 20 amino acids.

This rearrangement joins TRBV18 to TRBJ2-2; the match to TRBD1 covers 7 bases. The germline V gene has CDR1 KGHSH and CDR2 LQKENI. The CDR3 is made up of 13 amino acids. V lost 2 bases and J lost 6; bases outside the gene matches: 0. The CDR3 region is CASSPTGAGELFF. CDR3 sequence (DNA): TGTGCCAGCTCACCAACAGGGGCCGGGGAGCTGTTTTTT.

The chain has TRBV5-5 and TRBJ1-2; D is uncertain. Deletions cut 4 bases from V and 4 bases from J, with 8 bases between. The CDR3 loop spans 12 amino acids. Per the germline V gene, CDR1 is SGHKS and CDR2 is YYEKEE (reference sequence). DNA of the CDR3: TGTGCCAGCAGCAGAAACAGCTATGGCTACACCTTC. It encodes CASSRNSYGYTF.

This chain connects TRBV7-6 to TRBJ1-2; no clear D. V lost 5 bases, J lost 9 bases, and 16 bases lay in between. The length of the CDR3 is 13 residues. Germline V gene lookup returns CDR1 SGHVS and CDR2 FNYEAQ. The CDR3 sequence: CASSPGNLGSYTF. The DNA of the CDR3 is TGTGCCAGCAGCCCCGGGAACTTAGGGAGCTACACCTTC.

This rearrangement joins TRBV4-2 to TRBJ2-3; D possibly corresponds to TRBD1 (5 bases). Trimming left V 6 bases short and J 0 bases short, with 13 bases between. CDR1 and CDR2 (germline): LGHNA, YNFKEQ. This CDR3 comprises 15 residues. CDR3 sequence reads: CASRRQLYSTDTQYF. The DNA for the CDR3 is TGTGCCAGCAGAAGACAGTTGTATAGCACAGATACGCAGTATTTT.

This chain uses TRBV24-1 with TRBJ2-1, with 8 bases that match TRBD2. The CDR3 runs to 16 residues. The V segment lost 4 bases and the J segment 2 bases; nucleotides outside the gene matches: 6. Germline V gives CDR1 KGHDR, CDR2 SFDVKD. The CDR3, as DNA: TGTGCCACCAGTGAAACTACGGGGGGGACCTACAATGAGCAGTTCTTC. Amino acid sequence: CATSETTGGTYNEQFF.

The chain couples TRBV5-5 to TRBJ1-5; the D gene is possibly TRBD1 (5 bases). Germline CDR1 reads SGHKS; CDR2 reads YYEKEE (reference sequence). This CDR3 region has 15 residues. The V gene lost 3 bases and the J gene lost 4 bases, with 14 bases spanning the gap. DNA for the CDR3: TGTGCCAGCAGCTCGACAGCCTTAGTAAATCAGCCCCAGCATTTT. This encodes CASSSTALVNQPQHF. The entire variable domain, with the rest obtained from reference TRBV5-5 and TRBJ1-5, is as follows: DAGVTQSPTHLIKTRGQQVTLRCSPISGHKSVSWYQQVLGQGPQFIFQYYEKEERGRGNFPDRFSARQFPNYSSELNVNALLLGDSALYLCASSSTALVNQPQHFGDGTRLSIL.

The chain couples TRBV3-1 (or the pseudogene TRBV3-2) to TRBJ2-3; no clear D gene. The CDR3 sequence is 17 residues long. V shed 0 bases and J shed 5 bases, with 18 bases lying between them. Germline CDR1 LGHDT, CDR2 YNNKEL (reference sequence). Here the CDR3 reads CASSQDPRDSLQDTQYF. CDR3 DNA sequence: TGTGCCAGCAGCCAAGATCCGCGAGACTCCCTTCAAGATACGCAGTATTTT.

This chain links TRBV2 with TRBJ1-6; D remains ambiguous. The V and J ends lost 3 bases and 10 bases respectively, with 4 bases between them. The CDR3 extends over 11 amino acids. The germline V gene has CDR1 SNHLY and CDR2 FYNNEI. The chain's CDR3 is CASSDQSPLHF. Written as DNA, the CDR3 is TGTGCCAGCAGTGACCAATCACCCCTCCACTTT.

The chain uses TRBV11-2 and TRBJ2-2; TRBD1 is a possible D gene (6 bases). V was trimmed by 2 bases and J by 1 base, leaving 14 bases between them. Germline V CDR1 and CDR2: SGHAT, FQNNGV. The CDR3 loop spans 17 amino acids. CDR3: CASSLMGQLRNTGELFF. In DNA form, the CDR3 reads TGTGCCAGCAGCTTAATGGGACAACTCCGGAACACCGGGGAGCTGTTTTTT.

This chain joins TRBV5-4 and TRBJ2-3, with D tentatively TRBD2 (6 bases). The germline V and J ends were trimmed by 0 bases and 3 bases, with 11 bases remaining between them. The germline V gene encodes CDR1 SGHNT and CDR2 YYREEE (reference sequence). This CDR3 is built from 15 residues. CDR3 nucleotide sequence: TGTGCCAGCAGCTTGGGGGCGGGGAGGACAGATACGCAGTATTTT. This translates into CASSLGAGRTDTQYF.

This clone is categorized as large. Here the CDR3 DNA reads TGTGCCAGTAGTAGTGTTCCAGGGATAGGCTACACCTTC. As protein: CASSSVPGIGYTF. V is TRBV27 and J is TRBJ1-2; maybe TRBD1 (5 bases). V shed 9 bases and J shed 8 bases, with 19 bases lying between them. The CDR3 is 13 residues long. Germline values: CDR1 MNHEY, CDR2 SMNVEV (reference sequence).

This clone was found once. The V call is TRBV28, the J call TRBJ1-3; no definite D call. The CDR3 covers 11 residues. The germline V gene has CDR1 MDHEN and CDR2 SYDVKM. V shed 6 bases and J shed 7 bases, with 7 bases lying between them. CDR3 protein: CASRAANTIYF. Written as DNA, the CDR3 is TGTGCCAGCAGGGCCGCCAACACCATATATTTT.